Shown below are 10 T cell receptor beta chains from a single sample sequenced in a study of blood T cell repertoires in COVID-19 (dated by TCRdb to between 2020 and 2021). The receptor library was made with the immunoSEQ multiplex PCR assay. TCRdb re-hosts the immuneACCESS table, in-frame sequences only. Its copies lack some clones; in the studies checked, an unresolved V gene accounts for under half of them, and the cause for the rest is not known. In this sample the table shows 300,000 to 400,000 clones, over 80% of which occur a single time. The top ten hold about 6% of the sample. Specimen: peripheral blood. The source of these receptors is a woman in her forties or fifties with COVID-19, enrolled during active disease.

The chain combines TRBV7-9 with TRBJ1-2; D remains unclear. The germline CDR1 and CDR2 sequences are SEHNR and FQNEAQ (reference sequence). The germline V and J ends were trimmed by 7 bases and 8 bases, with 11 bases remaining between them. The CDR3 totals 11 residues. CDR3 sequence: CASTQYSGYTF. As DNA, the CDR3 is TGTGCCAGCACCCAGTATAGCGGCTACACCTTC.

The chain carries TRBV24-1 and TRBJ2-7; TRBD1 agrees at 8 bases. The CDR3 length is 14 residues. Germline CDR1 and CDR2: KGHDR and SFDVKD. After removal of 6 bases from V and 5 bases from J, the junction contained 8 bases not matched to a gene. The CDR3 sequence is CATSRTGSENEQYF. In DNA form, the CDR3 reads TGTGCCACCAGTCGGACAGGGTCGGAGAACGAGCAGTACTTC.

V is TRBV5-4 and J is TRBJ1-2; 7 bases agree with TRBD1. The CDR3 is 20 amino acids. J was trimmed by 4 bases and V by 0 bases; bases with no gene match: 21. Germline assignment: CDR1 SGHNT and CDR2 YYREEE (reference sequence). CDR3 sequence reads: CASSLGSVQGKGGLPYGYTF. The CDR3 DNA reads TGTGCCAGCAGCTTGGGGTCGGTACAGGGGAAGGGAGGCCTCCCCTATGGCTACACCTTC. Supplemented by reference TRBV5-4 and TRBJ1-2, the full variable domain reads ETGVTQSPTHLIKTRGQQVTLRCSSQSGHNTVSWYQQALGQGPQFIFQYYREEENGRGNFPPRFSGLQFPNYSSELNVNALELDDSALYLCASSLGSVQGKGGLPYGYTFGSGTRLTVV.

The chain carries TRBV4-3 and TRBJ2-1, with 14 bases fitting TRBD2. Germline lookup yields CDR1 LGHNA and CDR2 YSLEER. This CDR3 is built from 18 residues. Losses at the gene ends were 0 bases for V and 6 bases for J; bases not matched to a gene: 7. This chain's CDR3 is CASSQESPGTSGSNEQFF. The CDR3 region has the DNA TGCGCCAGCAGCCAAGAATCCCCCGGGACTAGCGGGAGCAATGAGCAGTTCTTC.

The CDR3: CASGQQGGTGELFF. In nucleotides, the CDR3 is TGTGCCAGCGGACAACAGGGGGGCACCGGGGAGCTGTTTTTT. V and J are TRBV5-4 and TRBJ2-2; 8 nucleotides match TRBD1. Trimming cost V 7 bases and J 4 bases; bases outside gene matches: 6. Per germline, CDR1 SGHNT and CDR2 YYREEE (reference sequence). The CDR3 is made up of 14 amino acids.

The rearrangement joins TRBV5-1 to TRBJ2-7; D is ambiguous. The length of the CDR3 is 15 residues. The V gene lost 0 bases and the J gene lost 0 bases, with 10 bases spanning the gap. In germline, CDR1 is SGHRS, CDR2 YFSETQ. CDR3 residues: CASSLEIRSSYEQYF. The CDR3 nucleotides are TGCGCCAGCAGCTTGGAGATCAGGTCCTCCTACGAGCAGTACTTC.

The chain combines TRBV6-6 with TRBJ1-6; 9 nucleotides agree with TRBD1. The junction had 4 bases not matched to a gene; V was cut back by 0 bases and J by 10 bases. The CDR3 spans 15 residues. Germline V gene sequence: CDR1 MNHNY, CDR2 SVGAGI (reference sequence). CDR3 in DNA: TGTGCCAGCAGTTACTCTGGGACAGGGAAATCACCCCTCCACTTT. This gives the protein CASSYSGTGKSPLHF.

This chain uses TRBV5-6 with TRBJ2-7; maybe TRBD2 (6 bases). This CDR3 is 16 amino acids long. Looked up from germline, CDR1 is SGHDT and CDR2 is YYEEEE. V lost 4 bases to trimming and J lost 0 bases, with 17 bases between them. CDR3 DNA: TGTGCCAGCAGCCTACGACGGATTAGCGGCTCCTACGAGCAGTACTTC. Amino acids: CASSLRRISGSYEQYF. Full variable domain (remainder filled in from reference TRBV5-6 and TRBJ2-7): DAGVTQSPTHLIKTRGQQVTLRCSPKSGHDTVSWYQQALGQGPQFIFQYYEEEERQRGNFPDRFSGHQFPNYSSELNVNALLLGDSALYLCASSLRRISGSYEQYFGPGTRLTVT.

This clone was found once. V usage is TRBV5-6 and J usage is TRBJ1-5; a weak D match, TRBD1 (5 bases). Germline CDR1 is SGHDT and CDR2 is YYEEEE. The CDR3 totals 15 residues. V was trimmed by 3 bases and J by 2 bases, leaving 12 bases between them. For the CDR3, the DNA is TGTGCCAGCAGCTCCCGCCCGGGGGGCAATCAGCCCCAGCATTTT. The encoded protein is CASSSRPGGNQPQHF.

V and J are TRBV2 and TRBJ2-7, with TRBD2 matching 7 bases. The germline gives CDR1 SNHLY, CDR2 FYNNEI. The CDR3 runs to 15 residues. J was trimmed by 6 bases and V by 7 bases; bases with no gene match: 15. Written as DNA, the CDR3 is TGTGCCAGCAAGTCTAGCGGAATCCCTAATCTCGAGCAGTACTTC. Encoded protein: CASKSSGIPNLEQYF. Full variable domain (missing parts from reference TRBV2 and TRBJ2-7): EPEVTQTPSHQVTQMGQEVILRCVPISNHLYFYWYRQILGQKVEFLVSFYNNEISEKSEIFDDQFSVERPDGSNFTLKIRSTKLEDSAMYFCASKSSGIPNLEQYFGPGTRLTVT.